The sequence of this T cell receptor beta chain was determined in a study of T cells in Graves' hyperthyroidism and ophthalmopathy (dated by TCRdb to about 2019). Regarding the complete study: To identify TCR V-J signatures that set the groups apart, the researchers used a discovery cohort of about a hundred patients, made up of about 44 with Graves' ophthalmopathy and some 55 with stable Graves' hyperthyroidism. In addition, the study compared T-cell repertoires in thyroid tissue and in blood from about 6 Graves' hyperthyroidism patients. Prospective prediction of ophthalmopathy was tested in an independent validation cohort consisting of about 20 hyperthyroidism patients and 15 or so patients who later progressed to ophthalmopathy. Following sampling, methimazole starting at 30 mg daily was given to hyperthyroidism patients, and high-dose intravenous methylprednisolone was given to ophthalmopathy patients. The paper describes TCR Vbeta CDR3 sequencing of 140 or so peripheral blood samples, made up of 43 ophthalmopathy patients, 70 to 75 hyperthyroidism patients and roughly 17 progressor patients. The approximately 90 discovery patients were randomly split 7:3 into training and test sets. Points the paper makes about the study in general: Most expanded thyroid clonotypes (frequency above 0.001) were also found in blood, which suggests that blood repertoires may mirror thyroid immune responses. A 13 V-J signature model separated ophthalmopathy from stable hyperthyroidism, with over 85% sensitivity and 81.08% specificity in cross-validation and 80%/75% in testing. No statistical method was used to fix the sample size in advance, and group allocation was not hidden from the investigators. During validation, the model predicted progression to ophthalmopathy a median of roughly 7.1 months ahead of onset, with approximately 71% sensitivity and 72% to 80% specificity.

This clonotype was found many times. The antigen it binds to is not known. Base qualities were left out, and no much larger clone turns up one base away. The TCR beta CDR3 regions were amplified from the RNA transcripts. For the first round of RT-PCR on the TCR CDR3, the HTBI primer set was used together with the Qiagen OneStep RT-PCR kit. Libraries were constructed in a second round of multiplex PCR, after which size selection and purification were carried out. Paired-end sequencing of the libraries was performed with 100 bp reads on an Illumina HiSeq2000. Under the source paper's analysis protocol: SOAPnuke was used to process the raw data, removing reads that contained adapters or uncalled bases, had a mean Phred below 15, or lacked an exact match to the constant primer or identifier. High-quality paired reads were merged using COPE v1.2.5, and each unique nucleotide sequence was defined as a clonotype. MiTCR v1.1 was used to align clonotypes to the IMGT TRBV, TRBD and TRBJ reference segments. Analysis was restricted to V-J combinations with a frequency above 0.0001, which covered roughly 99% of repertoires. A TCS score was defined as the ratio between F50 (clonal expansion) and ExV (chaos), using BLOSUM62-based TCRdist between CDR3 peptides within each V-J. Welch's t-statistics and random forest reduced 514 V-J features to 10 to 15, which were used in a naive Bayes classifier (R e1071). The similarity between thyroid and blood repertoires was quantified using the Morisita-Horn index. Starting from the raw public reads, TCRdb applied fastp trimming at Q25, assembled clones with MiXCR and retained in-frame beta chains. Every entry covers one CDR3 protein and lists the most common genes and DNA from its rows. The V and J calls were not made by the authors but by TCRdb's processing. This sample has 550,000 to 700,000 distinct CDR3 sequences in its table, and 46% of those were observed once. Roughly 19% of the sample comes from the top ten.

Its CDR3 holds 13 amino acids, cysteine through phenylalanine. The sequence is cut down to CDR3 DNA, 39 bases in frame from base 1. Between the V and J ends, shortened by 7 bases and 8 bases respectively, the junction contains 12 bases. The CDR1 and CDR2 encoded by the germline V gene (reference sequence) are MNHEY and SMNVEV. Patients with uncontrolled infections, other autoimmune diseases, pregnancy or lactation were excluded. Diagnoses were based on clinical symptoms, serum thyroxine and TRAb, thyroid ultrasound and orbital computed tomography. Total RNA was extracted with Trizol reagent, and quality was checked on an Agilent 2100 Bioanalyzer.

The specimen sequenced was peripheral blood or thyroid tissue (not recorded which). The rearranged chain carries TRBV27 and TRBJ1-6; no confident D gene assignment can be made. This clonotype originated in an adult woman with Graves' disease, either hyperthyroidism or ophthalmopathy (not recorded which). DNA sequence: TGTGCCAGCACCCTACGTCGGTATTCACCCCTCCACTTT. Its protein product is CASTLRRYSPLHF.